This passage covers 2 T cell receptor beta chains from one sample sequenced in a study of blood T cell repertoires in COVID-19. Generated by immunoSEQ multiplex PCR, the TCRdb table keeps only in-frame clones and is missing some. Seen here are 300,000 to 350,000 clones, around 90% observed once, and the top ten hold approximately 7.5%. Sequenced material: peripheral blood. The receptors derive from a woman aged 30 to 39 with COVID-19, enrolled during active disease.

This rearrangement joins TRBV5-4 to TRBJ2-7; D ambiguous. Germline V CDR1 and CDR2: SGHNT, YYREEE (reference sequence). CDR3 length equals 12 residues. Between the trimmed V and J ends, which lost 2 bases and 1 base, there was a span of 4 bases. CDR3 sequence reads: CASSFMSYEQYF. In nucleotides, the CDR3 is TGTGCCAGCAGCTTTATGTCCTACGAGCAGTACTTC.

The chain has TRBV7-9 and TRBJ1-1; possibly TRBD1 for D (6 bases). This CDR3 contains 14 residues. Per germline, CDR1 SEHNR and CDR2 FQNEAQ (reference sequence). The V end was cut by 4 bases, the J end by 6 bases, with 15 bases between. The chain's CDR3 is CASSYPGGGAEAFF. The CDR3 DNA reads TGTGCCAGCAGCTACCCGGGTGGGGGCGCTGAAGCTTTCTTT.